This T cell receptor beta chain was obtained from a study of T cells in Graves' hyperthyroidism and ophthalmopathy. This clonotype showed up many times. Its cognate antigen is unknown. It was RNA transcripts that yielded the amplified TCR beta CDR3 regions. When the TCR CDR3 underwent first-round RT-PCR, the HTBI primer set was used. MiXCR, run by TCRdb on the multiplex PCR reads, gives a single entry per CDR3 protein. The repertoire holds roughly 300,000 distinct CDR3 sequences, with around a sixth as singletons. Germline loops: CDR1 LGHDT, CDR2 YNNKEL (reference sequence). Trimming took off 1 base at V and 0 bases at J, with 7 bases between the two ends. The CDR3 sequence is 14 residues long. Study findings and constraints: Clonotypes that were expanded in thyroid above 0.001 mostly appeared in blood too. Before onset, ophthalmopathy was predicted by the model a median around 6 months earlier.

A patient was excluded if there was uncontrolled infection, other autoimmune disease, pregnancy or lactation. About 10 ml of fresh peripheral blood supplied the PBMCs. This receptor was taken from a woman between 45 and 65 years old with Graves' hyperthyroidism. Source material: blood. The chain recombines TRBV3-1 with TRBJ2-7; D is unresolved. CDR3 DNA: TGTGCCAGCAGCCAAGGCCGACTCTCCTACGAGCAGTACTTC. Translated, it gives CASSQGRLSYEQYF.